These 30 T cell receptor beta chains came from one sample sequenced in a study of beta chain features in type 1 diabetes. Expressed TCRB transcripts were sequenced after all isolated RNA was converted to cDNA. Using immunoSEQ multiplex PCR, the repertoire was profiled, and TCRdb retains in-frame clones only, with some absent. The table has hundreds of thousands of clones, 10% to 15% seen once; the top ten hold 0.01%. The antigens for these receptors are not known. Overall study findings and caveats: All four CD4+ subsets of Type 1 diabetes patients contained TCRB CDR3s that were moderately but significantly shorter.

Material: naive CD4+ T cells from blood. The receptors come from a woman between 18 and 30 years old with type 1 diabetes.

The rearrangement joins TRBV19 to TRBJ1-5; D gene uncertain. V was trimmed by 1 base and J by 7 bases, leaving 17 bases between them. CDR3 length equals 16 residues. Germline CDR1 is LNHDA and CDR2 is SQIVND (reference sequence). The CDR3 region has the DNA TGTGCCAGTAGTATAGCAAAGACGGCGGGAGAGCAGCCCCAGCATTTT. It yields the protein CASSIAKTAGEQPQHF.

V is TRBV29-1 and J is TRBJ2-2, with a tentative D call TRBD2 (6 bases). The CDR3 runs to 12 residues. Germline V CDR1 and CDR2: SQVTM, ANQGSEA. The germline V and J ends were trimmed by 7 bases and 5 bases, with 11 bases remaining between them. The CDR3 nucleotides are TGCAGCGGGGGGGTGGGTACCGGGGAGCTGTTTTTT. The encoded protein is CSGGVGTGELFF.

This clone was observed a few times. The chain joins TRBV2 to TRBJ2-1, with 7 bases fitting TRBD1. Germline lookup yields CDR1 SNHLY and CDR2 FYNNEI. This CDR3 region has 12 residues. Unmatched junction bases numbered 5, after V lost 6 bases and J lost 9 bases. The CDR3 loop reads CASRDDRAEQFF. The CDR3 coding sequence is TGTGCCAGCAGGGATGACAGGGCTGAGCAGTTCTTC.

The table lists this clone with a few counts. The chain has TRBV9 and TRBJ2-1, with TRBD1 as a possible D gene (6 bases). The CDR3 runs 14 residues. Germline V gene sequence: CDR1 SGDLS, CDR2 YYNGEE. V lost 3 bases and J lost 7, with 14 bases in between. CDR3 nucleotides: TGTGCCAGCAGCGAAACAGGGAGAGGGAATGAGCAGTTCTTC. Translated: CASSETGRGNEQFF.

The CDR3 DNA is TGTGCCAGCAGCTGGGCGGGAGGAAGCTCCTACAATGAGCAGTTCTTC. Its protein product is CASSWAGGSSYNEQFF. The chain is built from TRBV7-8 and TRBJ2-1; 8 bases agree with TRBD2. The CDR3 sequence is 16 residues long. V was clipped by 4 bases and J by 0 bases; unmatched bases: 5. Germline CDR1 and CDR2: SGHVS and FQNEAQ.

The chain combines TRBV19 with TRBJ1-2, with 7 bases identical to TRBD1. V trimming: 5 bases; J trimming: 3 bases; junction bases outside the gene matches: 3. The CDR3 runs to 13 residues. Germline loops: CDR1 LNHDA, CDR2 SQIVND (reference sequence). In nucleotides, the CDR3 is TGTGCCAGTAGTGTCGACAGGGACTATGGCTACACCTTC. Amino acid sequence: CASSVDRDYGYTF.

This clone was picked up a small number of times. J is TRBJ2-7 and V is TRBV7-2, with a tentative D call TRBD1 (6 bases). CDR1 SGHTA and CDR2 FQGNSA come from the germline V gene. The CDR3 is made up of 14 amino acids. V lost 7 bases and J 5 bases, leaving 18 bases between the germline ends. CDR3 sequence (DNA): TGTGCCAGCACCCCGAGAGGGGGAGTTAACGAGCAGTACTTC. Translating gives CASTPRGGVNEQYF.

The rearrangement links TRBV7-2 to TRBJ1-4; TRBD1 is a possible D gene (5 bases). Germline V gene lookup returns CDR1 SGHTA and CDR2 FQGNSA. V dropped 2 bases and J dropped 4 bases, with 11 bases sitting between them. This CDR3 has 15 amino acids. In DNA, the CDR3 is TGTGCCAGCAGCTTATTTGGGGCTAGTAATGAAAAACTGTTTTTT. Translating gives CASSLFGASNEKLFF.

In nucleotides, the CDR3 is TGTGCCAGCAGCCACTCGGATCAGCCCCAGCATTTT. Translation: CASSHSDQPQHF. The V call is TRBV7-2, the J call TRBJ1-5; D ambiguous. Deletions cut 5 bases from V and 5 bases from J, with 7 bases between. This CDR3 has 12 amino acids. Looked up from germline, CDR1 is SGHTA and CDR2 is FQGNSA.

This clone was seen a few times. J is TRBJ1-1 and V is TRBV7-9, with D perhaps TRBD1 (6 bases). Per the germline V gene, CDR1 is SEHNR and CDR2 is FQNEAQ (reference sequence). This CDR3 region has 15 residues. V was cut by 0 bases and J by 4 bases, with 12 bases left in between. CDR3 amino acids: CASSLAGQGGTEAFF. CDR3 DNA: TGTGCCAGCAGCTTAGCCGGACAAGGGGGCACTGAAGCTTTCTTT. The full variable domain, in which reference TRBV7-9 and TRBJ1-1 provide the parts outside the CDR3, is DTGVSQNPRHKITKRGQNVTFRCDPISEHNRLYWYRQTLGQGPEFLTYFQNEAQLEKSRLLSDRFSAERPKGSFSTLEIQRTEQGDSAMYLCASSLAGQGGTEAFFGQGTRLTVV.

This clone was found a few times. The same CDR3 can be traced to other DNA sequences in this sample. This chain uses TRBV5-4 with TRBJ2-3, with 9 bases lining up with TRBD1. In germline, CDR1 is SGHNT, CDR2 YYREEE (reference sequence). The CDR3 covers 14 residues. Trimming at V came to 3 bases and at J to 3 bases, leaving 2 bases not matched to a gene. CDR3 DNA sequence: TGTGCCAGCAGCTCAGGACAGGGGACAGATACGCAGTATTTT. It encodes CASSSGQGTDTQYF.

In this sample, this clone turned up a few times. The CDR3 sequence: CASSGQGDGNTIYF. In DNA form, the CDR3 reads TGTGCCAGCAGCGGACAGGGGGATGGAAACACCATATATTTT. The chain uses TRBV9 and TRBJ1-3; 9 nucleotides agree with TRBD1. V was clipped by 3 bases and J by 3 bases; unmatched bases: 1. The V gene's germline CDR1 is SGDLS and CDR2 YYNGEE. This CDR3 comprises 14 residues.

The chain employs TRBV18 and TRBJ2-3, with no clear D. The CDR3 runs 12 residues. The germline V and J ends were trimmed by 3 bases and 4 bases, with 5 bases remaining between them. Per germline, CDR1 KGHSH and CDR2 LQKENI. CDR3 region: CASSPPSDTQYF. The DNA for the CDR3 is TGTGCCAGCTCACCCCCGTCAGATACGCAGTATTTT.

This clone has only a few counts. This chain joins TRBV5-1 and TRBJ1-1; possible D gene TRBD1, 6 bases. Germline lookup yields CDR1 SGHRS and CDR2 YFSETQ. The CDR3 consists of 14 residues. V was pared by 0 bases and J by 6 bases, with 12 bases between. The CDR3 here is CASSLDPGGSEAFF. The CDR3 DNA is TGCGCCAGCAGCTTGGATCCGGGGGGCTCTGAAGCTTTCTTT.

The rearrangement joins TRBV19 to TRBJ1-1, with D uncertain. V lost 3 bases and J lost 0, with 8 bases in between. The CDR3 has 14 amino acids. CDR1 is LNHDA, CDR2 SQIVND, per germline (reference sequence). The CDR3 spells CASSILGLNTEAFF. The DNA of the CDR3 is TGTGCCAGTAGTATCCTTGGGCTGAACACTGAAGCTTTCTTT.

This clone was seen a handful of times. The chain joins TRBV4-3 to TRBJ1-5; no firm D call. CDR3 length: 15 amino acids. Germline lookup yields CDR1 LGHNA and CDR2 YSLEER. V lost 0 bases and J lost 4, with 10 bases in between. This chain's CDR3 is CASSQEPGVNQPQHF. In nucleotides, the CDR3 is TGCGCCAGCAGCCAAGAACCCGGAGTTAATCAGCCCCAGCATTTT.

About this clone: This sample includes further DNA sequences coding for the same CDR3. The V call is TRBV29-1, the J call TRBJ1-4; 11 bases align to TRBD1. Germline loops: CDR1 SQVTM, CDR2 ANQGSEA. The trim removed 6 bases at V and 8 bases at J, leaving 2 bases unmatched. This CDR3 comprises 12 residues. CDR3 DNA: TGCAGCGTCCGGGACAGGGGGGAAAAACTGTTTTTT. Residues: CSVRDRGEKLFF.

This clone turned up a few times. The J gene is TRBJ2-1, the V gene TRBV4-3, with 7 bases aligning to TRBD1. The CDR3 runs 17 residues. J lost 8 bases, V lost 0 bases, and 13 bases had no gene match. Germline V gene lookup returns CDR1 LGHNA and CDR2 YSLEER. The CDR3 DNA reads as TGCGCCAGCAGCCAAGATAAGAGAGGGGGCAGGGATTATGAGCAGTTCTTC. The encoded protein is CASSQDKRGGRDYEQFF.

The sample holds a few counts of this clone. This chain uses TRBV5-1 with TRBJ2-7; TRBD2 agrees at 10 bases. Germline V lookup: CDR1 SGHRS, CDR2 YFSETQ. This CDR3 is 15 amino acids long. V lost 4 bases, J lost 4 bases, and 8 bases stayed unmatched. This CDR3 is CASSRTSGTSYEQYF. For the CDR3, the DNA is TGCGCCAGCAGCCGAACTAGCGGGACGTCGTACGAGCAGTACTTC.

The chain has TRBV29-1 and TRBJ1-1; 7 nucleotides agree with TRBD1. The junction had 10 bases not matched to a gene; V was cut back by 5 bases and J by 4 bases. From germline, CDR1 is SQVTM and CDR2 ANQGSEA. The CDR3 totals 14 residues. DNA for the CDR3: TGCAGCGTTACCCCGACAGGGCGGGTCACTGAAGCTTTCTTT. Its protein is CSVTPTGRVTEAFF. The full variable domain, with the rest looked up from reference TRBV29-1 and TRBJ1-1, is SAVISQKPSRDICQRGTSLTIQCQVDSQVTMMFWYRQQPGQSLTLIATANQGSEATYESGFVIDKFPISRPNLTFSTLTVSNMSPEDSSIYLCSVTPTGRVTEAFFGQGTRLTVV.

This clone was recorded a few times. This chain uses TRBV27 with TRBJ1-5, with a possible D match to TRBD1 (5 bases). From germline, CDR1 is MNHEY and CDR2 SMNVEV (reference sequence). Trimming took off 11 bases at V and 8 bases at J, with 10 bases between the two ends. The CDR3 covers 10 residues. The CDR3 DNA sequence: TGTGCCGCCGGGGGGGAGCCCCAGCATTTT. Translation gives CAAGGEPQHF.

This clone appeared a few times. This chain uses TRBV5-1 with TRBJ2-1, with 7 bases lining up with TRBD1. V dropped 6 bases and J dropped 6; count of bases not matched to a gene: 3. In germline, CDR1 is SGHRS, CDR2 YFSETQ. CDR3 length: 12 amino acids. The CDR3 spells CASITGANEQFF. CDR3 nucleotide sequence: TGCGCCAGCATCACAGGGGCCAATGAGCAGTTCTTC.

This sequence joins TRBV5-4 and TRBJ1-2; a possible D gene is TRBD1 (6 bases). The CDR3 is 14 amino acids. Trimming took off 5 bases at V and 7 bases at J, with 18 bases between the two ends. The germline CDR1 and CDR2 sequences are SGHNT and YYREEE (reference sequence). The chain's CDR3 is CASRLSGAKLGYTF. The CDR3 DNA is TGTGCCAGCAGACTGTCAGGGGCGAAGCTTGGCTACACCTTC.

V usage is TRBV29-1 and J usage is TRBJ1-2; D gene unclear. Germline V lookup: CDR1 SQVTM, CDR2 ANQGSEA. The CDR3 sequence is 12 residues long. The V end lost 3 bases, the J end lost 5 bases, and 10 bases lay between the germline ends. The CDR3 DNA reads TGCAGCGTTGACAGGCAGATGTATGGCTACACCTTC. Translated, it gives CSVDRQMYGYTF.

This clone was seen only a few times. The chain employs TRBV29-1 and TRBJ1-1; no clear D gene. The CDR3 has 10 amino acids. The V and J ends lost 4 bases and 6 bases respectively, with 6 bases between them. Germline assignment: CDR1 SQVTM and CDR2 ANQGSEA. The CDR3 DNA sequence: TGCAGCGTTGCAGGCGCTGAAGCTTTCTTT. Encoded protein: CSVAGAEAFF.

This sequence joins TRBV14 and TRBJ2-4; D is possibly TRBD2 (7 bases). V was pared by 1 base and J by 5 bases, with 24 bases between. From germline, CDR1 is SGHDN and CDR2 FVKESK. The CDR3 consists of 19 residues. CDR3 nucleotide sequence: TGTGCCAGCAGCCAAGCCCCCTGGGGACGGGGGGCCGTCCAAAACATTCAGTACTTC. Protein product: CASSQAPWGRGAVQNIQYF.

The chain has TRBV5-8 and TRBJ2-1; D not resolved. This CDR3 spans 15 amino acids. From germline, CDR1 is SGHTS and CDR2 YDEGEE. Trimming pared 0 bases from V and 4 bases from J, leaving 11 bases between. The CDR3 DNA sequence: TGTGCCAGCAGCTTGGCCTTGCTAGATTACAATGAGCAGTTCTTC. Protein sequence: CASSLALLDYNEQFF.

About this clone: Germline is not matched at one junction end, which may reflect a read error. This rearrangement joins TRBV6-5 to TRBJ2-5; D unresolved. This CDR3 region has 14 residues. Looked up from germline, CDR1 is MNHEY and CDR2 is SVGAGI. The CDR3 here is CAISGQRNQETQYF. The CDR3 DNA sequence: TGTGCCATCAGTGGTCAGCGCAACCAAGAGACCCAGTACTTC.

This clone was detected only a few times. The V call is TRBV5-4, the J call TRBJ1-2; TRBD1 might be the D (5 bases). The CDR3 totals 12 residues. CDR1 and CDR2 (germline): SGHNT, YYREEE (reference sequence). The V end was cut by 4 bases, the J end by 7 bases, with 11 bases between. CDR3 loop: CASSNQGGGYTF. The CDR3 DNA is TGTGCCAGCAGCAATCAGGGAGGTGGCTACACCTTC.

This clone was seen more than once but under ten times. The chain employs TRBV15 and TRBJ2-6; D perhaps matches TRBD2 (5 bases). CDR1 and CDR2 from the germline V gene are LNHNV and YYDKDF (reference sequence). Between the trimmed V and J ends, which lost 0 bases and 0 bases, there was a span of 6 bases. The CDR3 runs 16 residues. The CDR3 sequence is CATSREGASGANVLTF. CDR3 DNA: TGTGCCACCAGCAGAGAGGGAGCCTCTGGGGCCAACGTCCTGACTTTC.